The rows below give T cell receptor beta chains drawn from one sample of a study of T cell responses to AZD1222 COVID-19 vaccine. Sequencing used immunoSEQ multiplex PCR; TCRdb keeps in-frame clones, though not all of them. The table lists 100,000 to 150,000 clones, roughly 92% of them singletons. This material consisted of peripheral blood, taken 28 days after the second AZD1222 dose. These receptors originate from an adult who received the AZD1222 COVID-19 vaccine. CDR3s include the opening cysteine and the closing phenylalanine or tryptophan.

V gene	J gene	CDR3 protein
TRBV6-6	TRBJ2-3	CASSPSWEVELTDTQYF
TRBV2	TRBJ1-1	CASRGVRAPEAFF
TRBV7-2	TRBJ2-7	CASSPRTGPYEQYF
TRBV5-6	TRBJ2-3	CASRLDLATDTQYF
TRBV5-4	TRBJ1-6	CASSLGGGAGNSPLHF
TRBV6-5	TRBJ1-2	CASQGSYGYTF
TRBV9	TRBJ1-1	CASTNSWPLNTEAFF
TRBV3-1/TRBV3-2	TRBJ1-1	CASSQDRGNTEAFF
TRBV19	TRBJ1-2	CASRGQDYGYTF
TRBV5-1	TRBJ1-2	CASSYEGGAYGYTF
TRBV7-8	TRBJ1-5	CASSLAGQPQHF
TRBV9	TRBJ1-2	CASSVGTGNYGYTF
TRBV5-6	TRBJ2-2	CASSLADTGELFF
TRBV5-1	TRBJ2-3	CASSFLTTLGTGTTDTQYF
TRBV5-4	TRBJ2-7	CASSPGGSRYEQYF
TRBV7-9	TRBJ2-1	CASKLGTSEYNEQFF
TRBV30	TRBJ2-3	CAWRLQGGGTDTQYF
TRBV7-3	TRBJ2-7	CASSPGQSYEQYF
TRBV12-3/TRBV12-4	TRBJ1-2	CASSLGQGYGYTF
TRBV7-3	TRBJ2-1	CASSPRAGRVDEQFF
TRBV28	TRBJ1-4	CASSDTGATNEKLFF
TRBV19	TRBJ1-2	CASNPDSDGYGYTF
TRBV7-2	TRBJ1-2	CASSLSGTESYGYTF
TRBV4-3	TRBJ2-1	CASSRLALAGVSYNEQFF
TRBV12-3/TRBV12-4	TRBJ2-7	CASRSHRDEQYF
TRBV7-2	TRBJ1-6	CASSLLGSRNSPLHF
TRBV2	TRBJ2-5	CASIGGEETQYF
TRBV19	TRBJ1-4	CASSIGVGEKLFF
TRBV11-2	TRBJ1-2	CASSLESGFNYGYTF
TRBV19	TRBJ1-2	CASSIFRDGYTF
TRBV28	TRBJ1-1	CASSFAGTGGREAFF
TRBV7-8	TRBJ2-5	CASSLGVAGGPLETQYF
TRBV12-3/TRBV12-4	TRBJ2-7	CASSSRGEQYF
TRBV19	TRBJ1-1	CASRTDRMNTEAFF
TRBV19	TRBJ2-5	CASSTRLLAGGFSETQYF
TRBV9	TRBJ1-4	CASSVGGANEKLFF
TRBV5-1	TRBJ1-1	CASSRGELNTEAFF
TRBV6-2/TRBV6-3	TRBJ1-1	CASSYRALNTEAFF
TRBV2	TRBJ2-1	CASSERQYNEQFF
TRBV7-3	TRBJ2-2	CASSRALAGTNTGELFF
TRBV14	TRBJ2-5	CASSFTVGETQYF
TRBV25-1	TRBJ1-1	CASSGGEAFF
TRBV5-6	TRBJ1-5	CASSLFAGQGFSQPQHF
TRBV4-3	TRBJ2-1	CASSPSVAAGGPYEQFF
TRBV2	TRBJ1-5	CASRDGTGDSNQPQHF
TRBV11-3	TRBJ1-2	CASSFSNYGYTF
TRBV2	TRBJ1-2	CARGQNYGYTF
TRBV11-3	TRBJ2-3	CASSLIENWAQYF
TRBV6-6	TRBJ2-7	CASSGGTYYYEQYF
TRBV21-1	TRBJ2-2	CASSKGRDRDYYTGELFF
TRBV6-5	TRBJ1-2	CASSYRQGGGYTF
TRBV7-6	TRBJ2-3	CASSLVAGEWGTDTQYF
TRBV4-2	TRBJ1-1	CASSQEGPAFF
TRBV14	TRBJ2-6	CASSHVPGSFSGANVLTF
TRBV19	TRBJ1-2	CASSGTGAGYTF
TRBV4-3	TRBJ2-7	CASSQGQGLYEQYF
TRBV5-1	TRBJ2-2	CASSPTGTSNTGELFF